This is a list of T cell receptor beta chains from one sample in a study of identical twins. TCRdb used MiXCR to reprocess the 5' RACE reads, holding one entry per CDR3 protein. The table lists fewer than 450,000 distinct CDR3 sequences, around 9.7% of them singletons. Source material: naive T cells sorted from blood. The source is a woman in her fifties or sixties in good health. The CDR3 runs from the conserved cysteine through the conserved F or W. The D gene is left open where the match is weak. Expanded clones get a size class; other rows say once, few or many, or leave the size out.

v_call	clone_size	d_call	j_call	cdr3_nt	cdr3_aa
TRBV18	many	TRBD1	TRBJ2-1	TGTGCCAGCTCCCCGAACCCGACAGGGGGAATCCATGAGCAGTTCTTC	CASSPNPTGGIHEQFF
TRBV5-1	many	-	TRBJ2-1	TGCGCCAGCAGCTTGTGGGTTGGGAATGAGCAGTTCTTC	CASSLWVGNEQFF
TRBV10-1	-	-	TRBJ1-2	TGCGCCAGCAGTGTATCCAGGGAAGGCTATGGCTACACCTTC	CASSVSREGYGYTF
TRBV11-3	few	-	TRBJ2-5	TGTGCCAGCAAAGCGAGACAAGAGACCCAGTACTTC	CASKARQETQYF
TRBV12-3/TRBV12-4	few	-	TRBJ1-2	TGTGCCAGAAGTTTACGAGCAGGTCCCTATGGCTACACCTTC	CARSLRAGPYGYTF
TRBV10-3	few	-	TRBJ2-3	TGTGCCATCAGTGAGCGGGGAGGTGCTAGCACAGATACGCAGTATTTT	CAISERGGASTDTQYF
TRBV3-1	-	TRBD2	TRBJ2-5	TGTGCCAGCAGCCCCGGACTAGCGGGAGTTAAGACCCAGTACTTC	CASSPGLAGVKTQYF
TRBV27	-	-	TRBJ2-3	TGTGCCAGCGCGCCCGCCGGATTTGGCACAGATACGCAGTATTTT	CASAPAGFGTDTQYF
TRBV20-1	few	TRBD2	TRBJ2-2	TGCAGTGCTAGAGATGCACGGCGGGAGGACACCGGGGAGCTGTTTTTT	CSARDARREDTGELFF
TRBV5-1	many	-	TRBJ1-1	TGCGCCAGCAGCTTGGAGGGGCAGATAGGTGGGACTTTCTTT	CASSLEGQIGGTFF
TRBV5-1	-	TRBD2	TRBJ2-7	TGCGCCAGCAGCTCCTGGACTAGCGGGATCTCCTACGAGCAGTACTTC	CASSSWTSGISYEQYF
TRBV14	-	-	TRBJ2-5	TGTGCCAGCAGCCAAGATCTGGCAGAGACCCAGTACTTC	CASSQDLAETQYF
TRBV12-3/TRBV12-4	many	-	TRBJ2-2	TGTGCCAGCAGTTTACCGGGCCGAAACACCGGGGAGCTGTTTTTT	CASSLPGRNTGELFF
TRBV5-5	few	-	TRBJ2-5	TGTGCCAGCAGCTTCCGACCGTCCCAAGAGACCCAGTACTTC	CASSFRPSQETQYF
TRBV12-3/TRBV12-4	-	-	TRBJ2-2	TGTGCCAGCAGTTTACAGGGAAATCCCGGGGAGCTGTTTTTT	CASSLQGNPGELFF
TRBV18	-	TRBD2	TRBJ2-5	TGTGCCAGCTCACCGAGCGGGAGGGAAGAGACCCAGTACTTC	CASSPSGREETQYF
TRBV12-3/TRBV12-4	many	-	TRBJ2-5	TGTGCCAGCAGTTTACCAGGGAGACAAGAGACCCAGTACTTC	CASSLPGRQETQYF
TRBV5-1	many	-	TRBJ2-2	TGCGCCAGCAGGGACGGGGCGAACACCGGGGAGCTGTTTTTT	CASRDGANTGELFF